The TCR beta chain under discussion was sequenced for a study of vaccination and CD4 T cells after COVID-19. Looking at the study overall: The cells were exposed to overlapping spike peptides originating from SARS-CoV-2, HCoV-NL63, HCoV-OC43 and HCoV-229E for stimulation.

The ends were cut back, 5 bases at V and 1 base at J, with 15 bases in the middle. Germline assignment: CDR1 SGHVT and CDR2 SQSDAQ. The CDR3 length is 16 residues. Oncomine TCR Beta short-read sequencing was applied to DNA from cultured CD4+ T cells. The genomic DNA was obtained from cultured CD4+ T cells by extraction with the QIAamp micro DNA kit. A single record per CDR3 protein comes from TCRdb applying MiXCR to the PCR reads. The top ten clones hold about 8.3% of a sample with around 26,000 distinct CDR3 sequences, about 60% of them seen once. In its sample, this clonotype was seen a few times. The antigen is not known. The treatment was: approximately nine-day PBMC culture with coronavirus spike peptide pools or control peptides (ViraFEST assay). For ViraFEST, peptide pools expanded antigen-specific T cells, after which the TCRs were sequenced.

The sequencing sample was made of CD4+ T cells from blood, cultured in vitro. This TCR was sampled from a human donor who had recovered from COVID-19. This chain links TRBV7-4 with TRBJ2-1, with D perhaps TRBD1 (6 bases). CDR3 DNA sequence: TGTGCCAGCAGCGTAGAGGGGGTATGGTCCTACAATGAGCAGTTCTTC. Residues: CASSVEGVWSYNEQFF.